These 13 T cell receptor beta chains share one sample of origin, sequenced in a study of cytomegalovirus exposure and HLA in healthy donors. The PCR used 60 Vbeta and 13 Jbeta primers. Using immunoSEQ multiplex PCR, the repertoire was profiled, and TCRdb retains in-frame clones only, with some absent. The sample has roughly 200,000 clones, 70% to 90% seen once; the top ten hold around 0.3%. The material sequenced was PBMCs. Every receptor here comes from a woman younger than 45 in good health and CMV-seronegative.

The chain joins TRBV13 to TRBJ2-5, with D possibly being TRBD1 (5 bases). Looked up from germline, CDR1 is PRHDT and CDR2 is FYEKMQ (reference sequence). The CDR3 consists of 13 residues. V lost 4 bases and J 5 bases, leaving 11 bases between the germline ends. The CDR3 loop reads CASSSTAGETQYF. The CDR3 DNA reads TGTGCCAGCAGCTCGACAGCCGGGGAGACCCAGTACTTC.

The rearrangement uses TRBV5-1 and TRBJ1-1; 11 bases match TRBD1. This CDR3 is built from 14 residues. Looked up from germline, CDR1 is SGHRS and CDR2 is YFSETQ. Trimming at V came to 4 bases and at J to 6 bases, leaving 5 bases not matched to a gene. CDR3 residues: CASSVDRGHAEAFF. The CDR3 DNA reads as TGCGCCAGCAGCGTGGACAGGGGGCACGCTGAAGCTTTCTTT.

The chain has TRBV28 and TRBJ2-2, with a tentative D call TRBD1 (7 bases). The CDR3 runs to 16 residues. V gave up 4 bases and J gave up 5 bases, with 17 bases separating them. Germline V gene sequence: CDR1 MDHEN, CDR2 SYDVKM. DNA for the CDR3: TGTGCCAGCAGTTCCGGAGGGGGCGGTAGGACCGGGGAGCTGTTTTTT. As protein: CASSSGGGGRTGELFF.

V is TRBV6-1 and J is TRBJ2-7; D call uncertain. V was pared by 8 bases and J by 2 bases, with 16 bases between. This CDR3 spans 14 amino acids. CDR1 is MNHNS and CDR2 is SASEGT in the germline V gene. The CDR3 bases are TGTGCCAGCGTGGGCACCTCGATAACCTACGAGCAGTACTTC. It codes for CASVGTSITYEQYF.

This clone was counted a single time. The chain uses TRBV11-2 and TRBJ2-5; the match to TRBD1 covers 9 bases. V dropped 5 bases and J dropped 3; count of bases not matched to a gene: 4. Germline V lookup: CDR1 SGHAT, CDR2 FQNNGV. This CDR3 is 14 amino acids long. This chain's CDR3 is CASSVGTGKETQYF. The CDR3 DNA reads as TGTGCCAGCAGCGTAGGGACAGGGAAAGAGACCCAGTACTTC.

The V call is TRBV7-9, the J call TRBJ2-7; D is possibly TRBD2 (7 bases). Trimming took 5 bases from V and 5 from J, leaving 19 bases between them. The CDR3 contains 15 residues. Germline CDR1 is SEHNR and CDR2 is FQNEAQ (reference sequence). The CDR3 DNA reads TGTGCCAGCAGCCCGCGACCCGGCGGGGGCGACGAGCAGTACTTC. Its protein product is CASSPRPGGGDEQYF.

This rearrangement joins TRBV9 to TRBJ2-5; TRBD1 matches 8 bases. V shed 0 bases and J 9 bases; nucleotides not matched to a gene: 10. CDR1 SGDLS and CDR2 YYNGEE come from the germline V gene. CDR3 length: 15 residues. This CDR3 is CASSVVGSGQGAQYF. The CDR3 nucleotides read TGTGCCAGCAGCGTAGTGGGTAGCGGACAGGGTGCCCAGTACTTC.

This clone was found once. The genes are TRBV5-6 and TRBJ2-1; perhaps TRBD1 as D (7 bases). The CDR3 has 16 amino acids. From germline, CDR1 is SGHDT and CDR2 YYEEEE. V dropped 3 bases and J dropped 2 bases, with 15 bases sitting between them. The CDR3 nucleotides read TGTGCCAGCAGCTGGGGGGACAGCCGAACCTACAATGAGCAGTTCTTC. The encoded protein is CASSWGDSRTYNEQFF.

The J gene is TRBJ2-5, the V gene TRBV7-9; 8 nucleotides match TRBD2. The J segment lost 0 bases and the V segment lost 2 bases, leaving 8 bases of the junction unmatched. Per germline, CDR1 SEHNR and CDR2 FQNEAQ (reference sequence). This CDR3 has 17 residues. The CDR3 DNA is TGTGCCAGCAGCTTATCACTAGCGGTGGGGTACCAAGAGACCCAGTACTTC. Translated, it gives CASSLSLAVGYQETQYF. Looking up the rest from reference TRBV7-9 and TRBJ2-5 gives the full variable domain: DTGVSQNPRHKITKRGQNVTFRCDPISEHNRLYWYRQTLGQGPEFLTYFQNEAQLEKSRLLSDRFSAERPKGSFSTLEIQRTEQGDSAMYLCASSLSLAVGYQETQYFGPGTRLLVL.

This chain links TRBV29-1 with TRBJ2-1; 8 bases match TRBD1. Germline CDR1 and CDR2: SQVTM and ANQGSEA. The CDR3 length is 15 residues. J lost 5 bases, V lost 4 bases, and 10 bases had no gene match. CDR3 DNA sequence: TGCAGCGTTGGGACCGGGACAGGTGGGGACAATGAGCAGTTCTTC. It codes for CSVGTGTGGDNEQFF.

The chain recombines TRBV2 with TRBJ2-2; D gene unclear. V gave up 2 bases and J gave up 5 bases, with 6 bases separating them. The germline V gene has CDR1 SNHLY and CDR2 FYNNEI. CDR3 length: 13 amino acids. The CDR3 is CASSEQVTGELFF. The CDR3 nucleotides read TGTGCCAGCAGTGAACAGGTTACCGGGGAGCTGTTTTTT.

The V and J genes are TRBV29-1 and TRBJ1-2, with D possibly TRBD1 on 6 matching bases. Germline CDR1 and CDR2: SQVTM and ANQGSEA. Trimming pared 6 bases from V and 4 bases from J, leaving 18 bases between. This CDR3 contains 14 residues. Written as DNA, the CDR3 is TGCAGCGTCCACCCGCGCCTGGGGGCCTATGGCTACACCTTC. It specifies CSVHPRLGAYGYTF.

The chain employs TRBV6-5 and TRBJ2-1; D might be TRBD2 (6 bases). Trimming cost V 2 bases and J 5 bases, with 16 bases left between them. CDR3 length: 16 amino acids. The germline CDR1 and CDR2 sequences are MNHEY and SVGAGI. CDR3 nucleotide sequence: TGTGCCAGCAGTTACAGGGGCGGGGTGCACAACAATGAGCAGTTCTTC. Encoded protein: CASSYRGGVHNNEQFF.